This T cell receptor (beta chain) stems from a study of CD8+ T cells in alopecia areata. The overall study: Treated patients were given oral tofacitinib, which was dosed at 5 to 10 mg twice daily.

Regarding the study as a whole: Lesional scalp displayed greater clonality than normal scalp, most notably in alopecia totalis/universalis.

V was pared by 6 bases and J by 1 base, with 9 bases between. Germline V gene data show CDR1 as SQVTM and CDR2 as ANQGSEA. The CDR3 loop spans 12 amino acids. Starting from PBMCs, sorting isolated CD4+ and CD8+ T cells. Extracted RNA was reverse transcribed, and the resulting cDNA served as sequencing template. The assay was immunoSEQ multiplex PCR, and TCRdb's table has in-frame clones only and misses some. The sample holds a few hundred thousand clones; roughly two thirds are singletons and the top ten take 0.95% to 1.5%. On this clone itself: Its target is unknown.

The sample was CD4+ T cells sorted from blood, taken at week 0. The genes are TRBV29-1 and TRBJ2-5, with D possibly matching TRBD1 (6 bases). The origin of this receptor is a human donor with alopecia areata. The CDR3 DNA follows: TGCAGCGTGCCACAGGGCCAAGAGACCCAGTACTTC. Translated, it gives CSVPQGQETQYF.